This T cell receptor beta chain comes out of a study of blood T cell repertoires in COVID-19. The CDR3 is 14 amino acids. The ends lost 5 bases at V and 2 bases at J; junction bases unmatched: 3. Germline loops: CDR1 LNHDA, CDR2 SQIVND (reference sequence). Assay: immunoSEQ multiplex PCR; the TCRdb copy retains only in-frame clones and omits some. The sample consists of fewer than 150,000 clones, about 74% of them appearing once. This clone occurred once. Sequencing was performed on peripheral blood. The TCR originated in a man in his 70s with acute or convalescent COVID-19. The V call is TRBV19, the J call TRBJ2-1; 7 bases are shared with TRBD2. The DNA of the CDR3 is TGTGCCAGTAGTTTCAGCGGGACCTACAATGAGCAGTTCTTC. Its protein is CASSFSGTYNEQFF.